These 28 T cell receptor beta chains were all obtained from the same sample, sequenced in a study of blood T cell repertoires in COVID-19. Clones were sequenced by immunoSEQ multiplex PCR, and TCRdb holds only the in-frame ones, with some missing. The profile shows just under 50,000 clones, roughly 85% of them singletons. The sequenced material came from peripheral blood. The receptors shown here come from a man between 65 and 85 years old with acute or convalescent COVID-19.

The CDR3 here is CASSPQAGGNTGELFF. As DNA, the CDR3 is TGTGCCAGCAGCCCCCAAGCAGGGGGGAACACCGGGGAGCTGTTTTTT. The chain joins TRBV7-2 to TRBJ2-2; TRBD1 agrees at 7 bases. Germline values: CDR1 SGHTA, CDR2 FQGNSA. The ends lost 5 bases at V and 1 base at J; junction bases unmatched: 7. This CDR3 has 16 amino acids.

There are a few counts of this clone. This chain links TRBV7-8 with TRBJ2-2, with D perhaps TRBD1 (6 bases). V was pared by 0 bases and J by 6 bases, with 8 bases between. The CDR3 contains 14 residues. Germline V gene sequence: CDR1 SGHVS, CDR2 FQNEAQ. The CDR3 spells CASSLARGAGELFF. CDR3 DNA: TGTGCCAGCAGCTTAGCCAGGGGTGCCGGGGAGCTGTTTTTT.

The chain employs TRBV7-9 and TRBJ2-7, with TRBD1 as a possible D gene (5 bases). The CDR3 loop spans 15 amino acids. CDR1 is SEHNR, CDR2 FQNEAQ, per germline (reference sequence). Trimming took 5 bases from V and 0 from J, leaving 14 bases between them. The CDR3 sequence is CASSQVGDSSYEQYF. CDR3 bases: TGTGCCAGCAGCCAAGTGGGCGACAGCTCCTACGAGCAGTACTTC.

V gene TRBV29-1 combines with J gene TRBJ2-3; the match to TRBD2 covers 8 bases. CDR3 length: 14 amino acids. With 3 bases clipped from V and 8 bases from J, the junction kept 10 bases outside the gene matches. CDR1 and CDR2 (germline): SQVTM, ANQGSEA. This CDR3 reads CSVDGPSAGATQYF. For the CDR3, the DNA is TGCAGCGTTGACGGACCTTCAGCGGGAGCTACGCAGTATTTT.

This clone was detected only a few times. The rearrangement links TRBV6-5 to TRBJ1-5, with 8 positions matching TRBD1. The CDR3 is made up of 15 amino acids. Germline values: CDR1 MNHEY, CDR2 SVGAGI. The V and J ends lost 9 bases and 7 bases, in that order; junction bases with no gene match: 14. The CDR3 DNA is TGTGCCAGTAGCAGGAGACAGGGGTTGGGCCAGCCCCAGCATTTT. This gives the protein CASSRRQGLGQPQHF.

CDR3 residues: CASGSGSTDTQYF. The CDR3 DNA sequence: TGCGCCAGCGGTTCGGGAAGCACAGATACGCAGTATTTT. The V and J genes are TRBV5-1 and TRBJ2-3, with D possibly being TRBD2 (5 bases). The germline V gene encodes CDR1 SGHRS and CDR2 YFSETQ. There are 13 residues in the CDR3. Deletions cut 7 bases from V and 0 bases from J, with 9 bases between.

In DNA form, the CDR3 reads TGTGCCAGCAGCCGGTATTCTGGAAACACCATATATTTT. Protein: CASSRYSGNTIYF. V gene TRBV5-5 combines with J gene TRBJ1-3; D ambiguous. The CDR3 extends over 13 amino acids. Germline V gene lookup returns CDR1 SGHKS and CDR2 YYEKEE (reference sequence). Trimming shortened V by 4 bases and J by 1 base, and 6 bases separated the two germline ends.

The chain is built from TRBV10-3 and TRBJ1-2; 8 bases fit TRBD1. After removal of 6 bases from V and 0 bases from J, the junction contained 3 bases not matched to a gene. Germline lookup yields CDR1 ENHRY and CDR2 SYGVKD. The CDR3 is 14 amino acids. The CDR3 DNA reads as TGTGCCATCAGAGGACAGGGCGCTAACTATGGCTACACCTTC. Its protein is CAIRGQGANYGYTF.

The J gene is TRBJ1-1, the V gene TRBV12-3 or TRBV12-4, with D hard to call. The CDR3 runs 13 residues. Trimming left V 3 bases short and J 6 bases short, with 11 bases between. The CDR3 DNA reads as TGTGCCAGCAGTTTTGAGGGTGCCGCTGAAGCTTTCTTT. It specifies CASSFEGAAEAFF.

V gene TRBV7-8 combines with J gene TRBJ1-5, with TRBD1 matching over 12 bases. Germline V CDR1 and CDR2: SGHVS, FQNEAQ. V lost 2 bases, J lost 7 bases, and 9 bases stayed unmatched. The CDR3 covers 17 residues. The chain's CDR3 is CASSLSFGTGGVQPQHF. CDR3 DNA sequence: TGTGCCAGCAGCTTAAGTTTCGGGACAGGGGGCGTCCAGCCCCAGCATTTT.

CDR3 residues: CASSEYGTDTQYF. The CDR3 DNA is TGTGCCAGCAGCGAATACGGGACAGATACGCAGTATTTT. The rearrangement joins TRBV5-8 to TRBJ2-3; D ambiguous. This CDR3 contains 13 residues. Germline V CDR1 and CDR2: SGHTS, YDEGEE. Trimming shortened V by 4 bases and J by 3 bases, and 9 bases separated the two germline ends.

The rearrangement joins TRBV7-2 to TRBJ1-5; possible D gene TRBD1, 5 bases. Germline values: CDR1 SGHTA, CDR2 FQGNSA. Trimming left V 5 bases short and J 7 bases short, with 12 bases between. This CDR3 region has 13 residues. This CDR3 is CASSPDIQQPQHF. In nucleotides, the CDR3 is TGTGCCAGCAGCCCGGACATTCAGCAGCCCCAGCATTTT. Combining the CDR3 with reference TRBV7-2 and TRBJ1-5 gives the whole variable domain GAGVSQSPSNKVTEKGKDVELRCDPISGHTALYWYRQSLGQGLEFLIYFQGNSAPDKSGLPSDRFSAERTGGSVSTLTIQRTQQEDSAVYLCASSPDIQQPQHFGDGTRLSIL.

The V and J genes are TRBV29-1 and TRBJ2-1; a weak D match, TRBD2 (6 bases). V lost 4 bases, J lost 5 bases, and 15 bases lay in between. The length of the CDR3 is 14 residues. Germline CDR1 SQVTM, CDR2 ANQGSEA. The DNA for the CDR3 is TGCAGCGTTGGTGTTTCGGGAGTCGACAATGAGCAGTTCTTC. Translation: CSVGVSGVDNEQFF.

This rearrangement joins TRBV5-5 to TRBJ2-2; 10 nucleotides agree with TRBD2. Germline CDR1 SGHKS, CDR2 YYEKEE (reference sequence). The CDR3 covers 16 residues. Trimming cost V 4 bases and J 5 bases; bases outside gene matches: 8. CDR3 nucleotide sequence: TGTGCCAGCAGCGTCGGGACTAGCGTTCTTACCGGGGAGCTGTTTTTT. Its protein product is CASSVGTSVLTGELFF.

The CDR3 spells CASSQNNEKLFF. CDR3 nucleotide sequence: TGTGCCAGCAGCCAGAATAATGAAAAACTGTTTTTT. The chain couples TRBV6-5 to TRBJ1-4; D gene uncertain. The CDR3 is 12 residues long. CDR1 is MNHEY and CDR2 is SVGAGI in the germline V gene. Trimming took 6 bases from V and 4 from J, leaving 6 bases between them.

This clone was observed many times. The CDR3 reads CASSLPRTGESYEQYF. DNA of the CDR3: TGCGCCAGCAGCCTGCCCCGGACAGGGGAGTCTTACGAGCAGTACTTC. The chain carries TRBV4-1 and TRBJ2-7, with 9 positions matching TRBD1. Per the germline V gene, CDR1 is MGHRA and CDR2 is YSYEKL. This CDR3 is built from 16 residues. The trim removed 4 bases at V and 4 bases at J, leaving 11 bases unmatched.

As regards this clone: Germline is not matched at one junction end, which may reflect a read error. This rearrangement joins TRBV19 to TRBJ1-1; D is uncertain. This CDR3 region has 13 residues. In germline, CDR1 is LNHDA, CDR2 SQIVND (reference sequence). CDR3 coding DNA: TGTGCCAGTAGTTTAGACCTCCGGGGTTCGGCTTTCTTT. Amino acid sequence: CASSLDLRGSAFF.

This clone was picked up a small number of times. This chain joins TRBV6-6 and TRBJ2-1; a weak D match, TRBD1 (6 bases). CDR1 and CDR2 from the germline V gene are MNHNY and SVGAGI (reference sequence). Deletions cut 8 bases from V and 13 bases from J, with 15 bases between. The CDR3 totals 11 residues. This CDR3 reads CASGEQGEQFF. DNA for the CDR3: TGTGCCAGCGGGGAACAGGGTGAACAGTTCTTC.

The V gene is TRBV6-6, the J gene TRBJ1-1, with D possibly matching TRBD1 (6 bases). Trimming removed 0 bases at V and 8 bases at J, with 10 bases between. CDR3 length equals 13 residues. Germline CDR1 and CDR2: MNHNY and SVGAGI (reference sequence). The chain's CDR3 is CASSYSRDMEAFF. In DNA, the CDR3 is TGTGCCAGCAGTTACTCGAGGGACATGGAAGCTTTCTTT.

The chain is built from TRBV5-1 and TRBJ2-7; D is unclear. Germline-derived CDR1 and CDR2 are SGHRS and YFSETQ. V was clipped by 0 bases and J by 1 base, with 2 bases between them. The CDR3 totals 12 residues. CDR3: CASSLVSYEQYF. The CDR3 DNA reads TGCGCCAGCAGCTTGGTATCCTACGAGCAGTACTTC. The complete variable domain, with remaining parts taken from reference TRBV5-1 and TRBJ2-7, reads KAGVTQTPRYLIKTRGQQVTLSCSPISGHRSVSWYQQTPGQGLQFLFEYFSETQRNKGNFPGRFSGRQFSNSRSEMNVSTLELGDSALYLCASSLVSYEQYFGPGTRLTVT.

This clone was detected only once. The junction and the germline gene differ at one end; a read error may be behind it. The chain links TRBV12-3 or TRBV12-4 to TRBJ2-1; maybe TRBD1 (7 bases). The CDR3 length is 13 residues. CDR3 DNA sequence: TGTGCCAGCAGCCAGGGGGGCAGGACCCGCACGATCTTC. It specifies CASSQGGRTRTIF.

The CDR3 bases are TGTGCCAGCAGTCTCGGACAGGGTTATTCACCCCTCCACTTT. This sequence encodes CASSLGQGYSPLHF. V is TRBV6-5 and J is TRBJ1-6, with 8 bases aligning to TRBD1. Germline trimming cut 5 bases from V and 8 bases from J; bases unmatched to any gene: 5. Looked up from germline, CDR1 is MNHEY and CDR2 is SVGAGI. The length of the CDR3 is 14 residues.

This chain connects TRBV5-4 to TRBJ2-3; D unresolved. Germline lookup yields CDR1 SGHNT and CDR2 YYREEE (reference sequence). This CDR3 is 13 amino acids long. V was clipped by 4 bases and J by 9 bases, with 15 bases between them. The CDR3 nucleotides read TGTGCCAGCAGCACCCCCCCCATCGAGACGCAGTATTTT. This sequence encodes CASSTPPIETQYF.

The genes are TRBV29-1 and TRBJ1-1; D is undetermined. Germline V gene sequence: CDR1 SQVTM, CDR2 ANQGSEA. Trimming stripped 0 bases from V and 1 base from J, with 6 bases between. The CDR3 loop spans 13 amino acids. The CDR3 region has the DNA TGCAGCGTTGAAGATATAGCGAACACTGAAGCTTTCTTT. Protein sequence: CSVEDIANTEAFF.

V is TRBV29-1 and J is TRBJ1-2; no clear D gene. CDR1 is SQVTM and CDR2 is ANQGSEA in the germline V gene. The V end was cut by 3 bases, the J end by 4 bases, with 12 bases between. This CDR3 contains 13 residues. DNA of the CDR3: TGCAGCGTTGAGGGCGTCACGTCCTATGGCTACACCTTC. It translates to CSVEGVTSYGYTF.

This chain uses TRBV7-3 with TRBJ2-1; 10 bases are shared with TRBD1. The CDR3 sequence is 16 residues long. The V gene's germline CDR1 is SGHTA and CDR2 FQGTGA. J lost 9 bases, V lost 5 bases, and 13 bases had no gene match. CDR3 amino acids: CASSPSAGQGLIEQFF. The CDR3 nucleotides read TGTGCCAGCAGCCCCAGTGCGGGACAGGGGCTGATTGAGCAGTTCTTC. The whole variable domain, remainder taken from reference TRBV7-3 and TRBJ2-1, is GAGVSQTPSNKVTEKGKYVELRCDPISGHTALYWYRQSLGQGPEFLIYFQGTGAADDSGLPNDRFFAVRPEGSVSTLKIQRTERGDSAVYLCASSPSAGQGLIEQFFGPGTRLTVL.

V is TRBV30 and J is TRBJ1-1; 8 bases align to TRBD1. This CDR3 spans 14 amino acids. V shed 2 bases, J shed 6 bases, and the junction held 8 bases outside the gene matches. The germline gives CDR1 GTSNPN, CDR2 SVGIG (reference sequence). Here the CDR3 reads CAWSLQDRAPEAFF. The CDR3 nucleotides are TGTGCCTGGAGTCTCCAGGACAGGGCTCCTGAAGCTTTCTTT.

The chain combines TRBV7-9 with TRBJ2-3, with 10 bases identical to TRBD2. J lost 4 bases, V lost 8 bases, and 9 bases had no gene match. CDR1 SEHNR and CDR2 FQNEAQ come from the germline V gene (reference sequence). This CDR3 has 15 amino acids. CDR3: CASGPSGRRADTQYF. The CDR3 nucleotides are TGTGCCAGCGGCCCTAGCGGGAGAAGGGCAGATACGCAGTATTTT.